What follows are 30 T cell receptor beta chains derived from one specimen sequenced in a study of breast tumors, draining lymph nodes, adjacent tissues. In TCRdb, the multiplex PCR reads were re-called with MiXCR into one record per CDR3 protein. This sample carries some 150,000 distinct CDR3 sequences, around 24% of them seen once, and the ten largest clones take roughly 2.8%. Samples came from axillary lymph nodes draining the breast cancer. The sequenced material came from axillary lymph node tissue. The receptors come from a female donor with breast cancer. Some clones in this sample may be carry-over from other donors' samples.

This clonotype was recorded once. Given a much more abundant clone one base away, this may be a read error. Because the CDR3 is missing its conserved closing phenylalanine or tryptophan, this is likely a read error. This chain connects TRBV10-1 to TRBJ2-3; either TRBD1 or TRBD2 may supply D (6 bases each). V shed 7 bases and J shed 1 base, with 15 bases lying between them. CDR3 length equals 15 residues. CDR1 is WNHNN, CDR2 SYGVQD, per germline (reference sequence). CDR3 sequence reads: CASKINREGTDTQYL. CDR3 DNA sequence: TGCGCCAGCAAAATAAACAGGGAGGGCACAGATACGCAGTATCTT.

This clonotype was picked up many times. The chain has TRBV20-1 and TRBJ2-1; 11 bases are shared with TRBD2. Germline lookup yields CDR1 DFQATT and CDR2 SNEGSKA (reference sequence). Unmatched junction bases numbered 8, after V lost 5 bases and J lost 8 bases. The CDR3 loop spans 14 amino acids. The CDR3 reads CSAATSGSSDEQFF. The DNA for the CDR3 is TGCAGTGCTGCTACTAGCGGGAGTAGCGATGAGCAGTTCTTC.

Concerning this clonotype itself: This may be a read error, as it is one base from a much larger clone. The conserved phenylalanine or tryptophan is not found at the CDR3 terminus, so this likely reflects a read error. This chain joins TRBV9 and TRBJ2-7; tentatively, D is TRBD2 (5 bases). Trimming shortened V by 3 bases and J by 6 bases, and 16 bases separated the two germline ends. Germline V gene lookup returns CDR1 SGDLS and CDR2 YYNGEE. The CDR3 extends over 14 amino acids. The CDR3 sequence is CASSAGYSLGEQYS. The CDR3 DNA is TGTGCCAGCAGCGCGGGGTACAGTTTGGGCGAGCAGTACTCC.

This clonotype was observed many times. V and J are TRBV11-1 and TRBJ2-7, with D maybe TRBD1 (6 bases). Trimming cost V 2 bases and J 2 bases, with 10 bases left between them. The CDR3 has 14 amino acids. Per the germline V gene, CDR1 is SGHAT and CDR2 is FQDESV (reference sequence). CDR3 coding DNA: TGTGCCAGCAGCTTATTCGGGACACCCTACGAGCAGTACTTC. It is translated as CASSLFGTPYEQYF. Complete variable domain (other parts from reference TRBV11-1 and TRBJ2-7): EAEVAQSPRYKITEKSQAVAFWCDPISGHATLYWYRQILGQGPELLVQFQDESVVDDSQLPKDRFSAERLKGVDSTLKIQPAELGDSAMYLCASSLFGTPYEQYFGPGTRLTVT.

This clonotype was detected many times. The genes are TRBV6-5 and TRBJ2-7; 8 nucleotides line up with TRBD2. Trimming at V came to 4 bases and at J to 3 bases, leaving 5 bases not matched to a gene. Germline V lookup: CDR1 MNHEY, CDR2 SVGAGI. The CDR3 totals 14 residues. CDR3 in DNA: TGTGCCAGCAGTTCGGGGGGGAGGGTCTACGAGCAGTACTTC. Translation: CASSSGGRVYEQYF.

At least ten counts were recorded for this clonotype. CDR3 sequence: CASSLGQGYIGELFF. CDR3 bases: TGTGCCAGCAGCTTGGGACAGGGGTACATCGGGGAGCTGTTTTTT. This chain uses TRBV7-2 with TRBJ2-2, with 10 bases lining up with TRBD1. This CDR3 region has 15 residues. With 3 bases clipped from V and 7 bases from J, the junction kept 5 bases outside the gene matches. The germline gives CDR1 SGHTA, CDR2 FQGNSA. The variable domain in full, with the rest retrieved from reference TRBV7-2 and TRBJ2-2, is GAGVSQSPSNKVTEKGKDVELRCDPISGHTALYWYRQSLGQGLEFLIYFQGNSAPDKSGLPSDRFSAERTGGSVSTLTIQRTQQEDSAVYLCASSLGQGYIGELFFGEGSRLTVL.

Worth noting for this clonotype: A clone one base away is much larger, so this may be a read error. Since the CDR3 does not end with the conserved phenylalanine or tryptophan, this likely comes from a read error. The V gene is TRBV6-1, the J gene TRBJ2-7; 10 bases are shared with TRBD2. Per germline, CDR1 MNHNS and CDR2 SASEGT. The trim removed 0 bases at V and 0 bases at J, leaving 5 bases unmatched. This CDR3 is built from 17 residues. This chain's CDR3 is CASSEALSSGSSYEQYL. Written as DNA, the CDR3 is TGTGCCAGCAGTGAAGCGCTTTCTAGCGGGAGCTCCTACGAGCAGTACCTC.

The chain links TRBV28 to TRBJ2-2; 7 bases are shared with TRBD2. V was pared by 7 bases and J by 2 bases, with 1 base of the junction left unmatched. CDR3 length: 13 amino acids. The V gene's germline CDR1 is MDHEN and CDR2 SYDVKM. Written as DNA, the CDR3 is TGTGCCAGCACGGGGGGAAACACCGGGGAGCTGTTTTTT. Its translation is CASTGGNTGELFF.

This clonotype was picked up many times. The chain carries TRBV9 and TRBJ2-1; perhaps TRBD2 as D (5 bases). This CDR3 region has 14 residues. Trimming cost V 3 bases and J 3 bases, with 10 bases left between them. Germline CDR1 is SGDLS and CDR2 is YYNGEE. Here the CDR3 reads CASSARLNYNEQFF. The DNA of the CDR3 is TGTGCCAGCAGCGCCCGACTAAACTACAATGAGCAGTTCTTC.

This clonotype has a count of ten or more. This chain uses TRBV6-1 with TRBJ1-2; D remains unclear. The CDR3 runs to 14 residues. V was pared by 10 bases and J by 6 bases, with 21 bases between. From germline, CDR1 is MNHNS and CDR2 SASEGT. The CDR3 DNA reads as TGTGCCATTACTACCAAAACTTCACTCAATGGCTACACCTTC. Residues: CAITTKTSLNGYTF.

This clonotype was seen once. A much larger clone sits a single nucleotide away, making a read error possible. The CDR3 carries no conserved terminal phenylalanine or tryptophan, so it likely arises from a read error. The rearrangement uses TRBV24-1 and TRBJ2-5, with D maybe TRBD1 (5 bases). Germline V CDR1 and CDR2: KGHDR, SFDVKD. The CDR3 consists of 15 residues. V was pared by 12 bases and J by 2 bases, with 21 bases between. The CDR3: CAVGGVRGVQETQYL. CDR3 nucleotide sequence: TGTGCCGTAGGTGGGGTTAGGGGTGTTCAAGAGACCCAGTACCTC.

In this sample, this clonotype turned up many times. The chain couples TRBV10-2 to TRBJ1-5; TRBD1 might be the D (6 bases). The CDR3 loop spans 15 amino acids. The germline V gene encodes CDR1 WSHSY and CDR2 SAAADI. V was shortened by 6 bases and J by 8 bases, with 20 bases between the two germline ends. The CDR3: CASSATQGGGEPQHF. The CDR3 DNA reads TGCGCCAGCAGCGCCACACAGGGAGGGGGTGAGCCCCAGCATTTT.

Of note for this clonotype: This may stem from a read error, because a much larger clone lies one nucleotide away. The chain recombines TRBV6-5 with TRBJ2-2, with D possibly TRBD2 on 6 matching bases. Germline V gene data show CDR1 as MNHEY and CDR2 as SVGAGI. The CDR3 has 14 amino acids. The CDR3 loop reads CASTRTTNTGGLFF. The DNA of the CDR3 is TGTGCCAGCACCAGGACTACCAACACCGGGGGGCTGTTTTTT.

With respect to this clonotype: Being one base from a much bigger clone, this may be a read error. The V gene is TRBV30, the J gene TRBJ1-2; D gene unclear. This CDR3 is 14 amino acids long. The germline CDR1 and CDR2 sequences are GTSNPN and SVGIG (reference sequence). The CDR3 sequence: CAWTRIFSPYGYAF. CDR3 coding DNA: TGTGCCTGGACCAGAATTTTTAGCCCTTATGGCTACGCCTTC.

In its sample, this clonotype was seen many times. This chain connects TRBV7-8 to TRBJ2-2, with TRBD2 matching 11 bases. The V and J ends lost 5 bases and 0 bases, in that order; junction bases with no gene match: 8. Per the germline V gene, CDR1 is SGHVS and CDR2 is FQNEAQ. There are 18 residues in the CDR3. CDR3 bases: TGTGCCAGCAGCCTCAGGACTAGCGGGCTTTCGAACACCGGGGAGCTGTTTTTT. This codes for CASSLRTSGLSNTGELFF. Together with reference TRBV7-8 and TRBJ2-2, the CDR3 gives the full variable domain: GAGVSQSPRYKVAKRGQDVALRCDPISGHVSLFWYQQALGQGPEFLTYFQNEAQLDKSGLPSDRFFAERPEGSVSTLKIQRTQQEDSAVYLCASSLRTSGLSNTGELFFGEGSRLTVL.

The chain carries TRBV4-1 and TRBJ2-1; 8 positions agree with TRBD2. Germline CDR1 and CDR2: MGHRA and YSYEKL. V lost 4 bases, J lost 7 bases, and 9 bases stayed unmatched. The length of the CDR3 is 15 residues. This CDR3 is CASSPTGTRANEQFF. CDR3 in DNA: TGCGCCAGCAGCCCGACCGGGACTAGGGCGAATGAGCAGTTCTTC.

To note about this clonotype: A read error may be the cause here, since a much bigger clone is one base away. This chain connects TRBV10-1 to TRBJ2-2, with D possibly being TRBD2 (6 bases). Germline lookup yields CDR1 WNHNN and CDR2 SYGVQD (reference sequence). The length of the CDR3 is 13 residues. The V end lost 5 bases, the J end lost 3 bases, and 7 bases lay between the germline ends. In DNA, the CDR3 is TGCGCCAGCAGTCCGGGGGACACCGGGGAGCTGTTTTTT. This sequence encodes CASSPGDTGELFF.

This clonotype has a count of ten or more. The V and J genes are TRBV5-8 and TRBJ2-1; unclear D gene. The CDR3 has 12 amino acids. V gave up 4 bases and J gave up 8 bases, with 10 bases separating them. From germline, CDR1 is SGHTS and CDR2 YDEGEE. The CDR3 here is CASSGVGYEQFF. CDR3 coding DNA: TGTGCCAGCAGCGGGGTAGGGTATGAGCAGTTCTTC.

This clonotype was seen many times. The chain couples TRBV28 to TRBJ1-5; D not certain. The germline V and J ends were trimmed by 5 bases and 4 bases, with 12 bases remaining between them. Germline V lookup: CDR1 MDHEN, CDR2 SYDVKM. CDR3 size: 14 residues. This CDR3 is CASSPGVLNQPQHF. In DNA form, the CDR3 reads TGTGCCAGCAGTCCCGGGGTCTTGAATCAGCCCCAGCATTTT.

This clonotype was counted ten times or more. CDR3 protein: CASNPLGTGHTGELFF. In DNA, the CDR3 is TGTGCCAGCAACCCTCTCGGGACAGGGCACACCGGGGAGCTGTTTTTT. The chain combines TRBV2 with TRBJ2-2; 9 bases match TRBD1. The ends lost 7 bases at V and 3 bases at J; junction bases unmatched: 9. This CDR3 region has 16 residues. Germline V lookup: CDR1 SNHLY, CDR2 FYNNEI.

This clonotype appeared many times. The chain carries TRBV20-1 and TRBJ2-7, with D perhaps TRBD1 (5 bases). Germline CDR1 DFQATT, CDR2 SNEGSKA (reference sequence). CDR3 length: 12 residues. V was cut by 3 bases and J by 3 bases, with 9 bases left in between. CDR3 sequence (DNA): TGCAGTGCTAGTCCGGACAACTACGAGCAGTACTTC. This encodes CSASPDNYEQYF.

This clonotype was picked up many times. This chain joins TRBV3-1 and TRBJ2-1; tentative D call: TRBD2 (5 bases). The CDR3 extends over 13 amino acids. Trimming took off 2 bases at V and 8 bases at J, with 10 bases between the two ends. Germline V gene lookup returns CDR1 LGHDT and CDR2 YNNKEL (reference sequence). As DNA, the CDR3 is TGTGCCAGCAGCCAACGGGGATCCGATGAGCAGTTCTTC. This codes for CASSQRGSDEQFF.

On this clonotype: One base away lies a much larger clone, so this may be a sequencing read error. The rearrangement links TRBV5-4 to TRBJ2-3, with 10 positions matching TRBD2. The germline gives CDR1 SGHNT, CDR2 YYREEE (reference sequence). V lost 3 bases, J lost 4 bases, and 11 bases stayed unmatched. The CDR3 runs to 17 residues. Here the CDR3 DNA reads TGTGCCAGCAGCTCGGATCGAGCGGGAGGGCTTTCAGATACGCAGTATTTT. It translates to CASSSDRAGGLSDTQYF.

A note on this clonotype: With a much larger clone just one base away, this may be a read error. The chain combines TRBV5-6 with TRBJ2-7, with a tentative D call TRBD2 (6 bases). The CDR3 runs to 12 residues. CDR1 is SGHDT, CDR2 YYEEEE, per germline. Trimming took off 7 bases at V and 4 bases at J, with 12 bases between the two ends. In nucleotides, the CDR3 is TGTGCCAGCGGCCGGGAGCGGTACGAGCAGTACTTC. Translating it yields CASGRERYEQYF.

This clonotype was counted only a few times. This chain links TRBV18 with TRBJ2-1, with 8 bases identical to TRBD1. After removal of 6 bases from V and 6 bases from J, the junction contained 7 bases not matched to a gene. Germline V gene lookup returns CDR1 KGHSH and CDR2 LQKENI. This CDR3 has 14 residues. The CDR3 is CASSRGQVGNEQFF. CDR3 DNA: TGTGCCAGCTCTCGGGGACAGGTAGGCAATGAGCAGTTCTTC.

This clonotype showed up just a few times. The genes are TRBV3-1 and TRBJ2-7, with 7 bases matching TRBD2. CDR3 length: 12 residues. The germline CDR1 and CDR2 sequences are LGHDT and YNNKEL (reference sequence). The trim removed 4 bases at V and 7 bases at J, leaving 4 bases unmatched. CDR3 nucleotides: TGTGCCAGCAGCCCTTGGGGGGGTGAGCAGTACTTC. It specifies CASSPWGGEQYF.

This clonotype was picked up a small number of times. This may stem from a read error, because a much larger clone lies one nucleotide away. The chain links TRBV5-6 to TRBJ2-7, with TRBD1 matching 7 bases. This CDR3 comprises 14 residues. V trimming: 2 bases; J trimming: 2 bases; junction bases outside the gene matches: 4. Germline V gene sequence: CDR1 SGHDT, CDR2 YYEEEE. The CDR3 is CASSLDRVTYEQYF. As DNA, the CDR3 is TGTGCCAGCAGCTTAGACAGGGTCACCTACGAGCAGTACTTC.

V is TRBV6-1 and J is TRBJ2-5; 8 bases line up with TRBD2. The CDR3 contains 16 residues. The ends lost 6 bases at V and 2 bases at J; junction bases unmatched: 11. Germline CDR1 reads MNHNS; CDR2 reads SASEGT. The CDR3, as DNA: TGTGCCAGCAGCGCAACTAGCGGTCGAGGACAAGAGACCCAGTACTTC. Translation: CASSATSGRGQETQYF.

This clonotype was counted at least ten times. This rearrangement joins TRBV7-2 to TRBJ2-1, with D possibly TRBD2 on 6 matching bases. The V and J ends lost 0 bases and 3 bases respectively, with 12 bases between them. CDR3 length: 16 residues. Germline assignment: CDR1 SGHTA and CDR2 FQGNSA. CDR3 loop: CASSLAGTSHYNEQFF. Here the CDR3 DNA reads TGTGCCAGCAGCTTAGCTGGGACTTCGCACTACAATGAGCAGTTCTTC.

This clonotype was picked up many times. The genes are TRBV12-3 or TRBV12-4 and TRBJ1-5; D ambiguous. Between the trimmed V and J ends, which lost 6 bases and 6 bases, there was a span of 15 bases. CDR3 size: 14 residues. The CDR3 DNA follows: TGTGCCAGCAGAAGCCGGGCCCCCGGTCAGCCCCAGCATTTT. It translates to CASRSRAPGQPQHF.